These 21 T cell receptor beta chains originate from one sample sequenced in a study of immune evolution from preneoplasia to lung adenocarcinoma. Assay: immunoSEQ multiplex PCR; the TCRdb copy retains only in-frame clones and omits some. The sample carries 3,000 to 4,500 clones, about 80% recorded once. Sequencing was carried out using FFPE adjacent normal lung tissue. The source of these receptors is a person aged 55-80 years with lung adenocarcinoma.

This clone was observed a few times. The CDR3 region has the DNA TGTGCCAGCACCCCCTCCGGCTGGGGGCCGGGTAATGAGCAGTTCTTC. Amino acids: CASTPSGWGPGNEQFF. The chain is built from TRBV5-5 and TRBJ2-1, with D perhaps TRBD1 (6 bases). Deletions cut 6 bases from V and 7 bases from J, with 23 bases between. The CDR3 is 16 amino acids. Germline V gene sequence: CDR1 SGHKS, CDR2 YYEKEE (reference sequence). The whole variable domain, filled in from reference TRBV5-5 and TRBJ2-1, reads DAGVTQSPTHLIKTRGQQVTLRCSPISGHKSVSWYQQVLGQGPQFIFQYYEKEERGRGNFPDRFSARQFPNYSSELNVNALLLGDSALYLCASTPSGWGPGNEQFFGPGTRLTVL.

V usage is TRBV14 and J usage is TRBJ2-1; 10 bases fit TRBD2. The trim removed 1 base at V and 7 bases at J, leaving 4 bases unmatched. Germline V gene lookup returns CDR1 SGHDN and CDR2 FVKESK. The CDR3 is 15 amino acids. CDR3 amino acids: CASSQAAGGGNEQFF. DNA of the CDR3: TGTGCCAGCAGCCAAGCAGCGGGAGGGGGAAATGAGCAGTTCTTC.

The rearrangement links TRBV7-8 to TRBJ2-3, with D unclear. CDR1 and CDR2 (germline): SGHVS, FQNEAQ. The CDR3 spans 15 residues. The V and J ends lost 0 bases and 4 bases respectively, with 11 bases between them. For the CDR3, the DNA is TGTGCCAGCAGCTTAGCGACTCAAAGGGCAGATACGCAGTATTTT. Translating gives CASSLATQRADTQYF.

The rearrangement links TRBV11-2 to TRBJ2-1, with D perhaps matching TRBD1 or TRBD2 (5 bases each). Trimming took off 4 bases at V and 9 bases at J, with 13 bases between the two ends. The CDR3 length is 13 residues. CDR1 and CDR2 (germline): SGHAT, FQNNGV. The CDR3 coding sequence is TGTGCCAGCAGCTCGACAGTTGGGGGTGAGCAGTTCTTC. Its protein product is CASSSTVGGEQFF.

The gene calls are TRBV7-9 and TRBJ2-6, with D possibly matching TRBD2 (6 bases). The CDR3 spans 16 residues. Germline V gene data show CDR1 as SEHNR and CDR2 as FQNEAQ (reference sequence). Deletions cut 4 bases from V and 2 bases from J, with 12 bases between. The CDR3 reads CASSSVRGTGANVLTF. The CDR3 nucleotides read TGTGCCAGCAGCTCAGTGCGGGGAACTGGGGCCAACGTCCTGACTTTC.

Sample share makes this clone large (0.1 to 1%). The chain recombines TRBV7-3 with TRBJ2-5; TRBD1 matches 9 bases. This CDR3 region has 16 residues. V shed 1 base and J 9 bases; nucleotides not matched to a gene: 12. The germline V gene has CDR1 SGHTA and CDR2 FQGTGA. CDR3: CASSLRGDRAFGAQYF. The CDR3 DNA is TGTGCCAGCAGCTTAAGGGGGGACAGGGCTTTTGGGGCCCAGTACTTC. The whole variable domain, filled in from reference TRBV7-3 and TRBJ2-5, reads GAGVSQTPSNKVTEKGKYVELRCDPISGHTALYWYRQSLGQGPEFLIYFQGTGAADDSGLPNDRFFAVRPEGSVSTLKIQRTERGDSAVYLCASSLRGDRAFGAQYFGPGTRLLVL.

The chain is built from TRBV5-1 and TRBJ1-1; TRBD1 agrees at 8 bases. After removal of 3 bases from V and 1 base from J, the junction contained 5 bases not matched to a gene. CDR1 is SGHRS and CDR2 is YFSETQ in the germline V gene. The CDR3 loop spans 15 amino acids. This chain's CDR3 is CASSSGGARNTEAFF. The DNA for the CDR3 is TGCGCCAGCAGCTCAGGGGGCGCAAGGAACACTGAAGCTTTCTTT.

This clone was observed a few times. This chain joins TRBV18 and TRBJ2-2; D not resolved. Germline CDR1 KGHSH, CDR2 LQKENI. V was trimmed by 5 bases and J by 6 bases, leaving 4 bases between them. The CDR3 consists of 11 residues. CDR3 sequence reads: CASSESGELFF. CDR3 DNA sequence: TGTGCCAGCTCAGAATCCGGGGAGCTGTTTTTT.

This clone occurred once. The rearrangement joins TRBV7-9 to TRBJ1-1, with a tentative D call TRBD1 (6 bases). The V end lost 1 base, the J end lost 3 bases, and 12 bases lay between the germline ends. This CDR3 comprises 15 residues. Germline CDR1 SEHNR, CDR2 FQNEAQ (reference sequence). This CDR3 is CASSLGSNRDTEAFF. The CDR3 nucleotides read TGTGCCAGCAGCTTAGGCTCCAACAGGGACACTGAAGCTTTCTTT.

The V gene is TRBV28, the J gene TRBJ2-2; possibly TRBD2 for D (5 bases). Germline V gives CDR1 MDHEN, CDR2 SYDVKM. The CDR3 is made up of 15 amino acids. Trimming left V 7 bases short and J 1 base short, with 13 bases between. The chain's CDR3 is CASTLGEGNTGELFF. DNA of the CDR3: TGTGCCAGCACCCTTGGCGAGGGGAACACCGGGGAGCTGTTTTTT.

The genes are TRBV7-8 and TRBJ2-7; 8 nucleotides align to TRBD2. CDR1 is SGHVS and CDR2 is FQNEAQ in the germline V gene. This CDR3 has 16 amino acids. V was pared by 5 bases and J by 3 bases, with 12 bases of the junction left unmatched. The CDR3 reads CASSMALAETHYEQYF. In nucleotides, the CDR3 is TGTGCCAGCAGCATGGCACTAGCGGAGACACACTACGAGCAGTACTTC.

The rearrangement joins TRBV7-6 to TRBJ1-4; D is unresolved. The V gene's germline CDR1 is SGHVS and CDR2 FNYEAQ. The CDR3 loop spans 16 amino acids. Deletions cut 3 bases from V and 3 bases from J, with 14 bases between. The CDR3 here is CASSLGGKGANEKLFF. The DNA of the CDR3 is TGTGCCAGCAGCTTGGGTGGCAAAGGTGCTAATGAAAAACTGTTTTTT.

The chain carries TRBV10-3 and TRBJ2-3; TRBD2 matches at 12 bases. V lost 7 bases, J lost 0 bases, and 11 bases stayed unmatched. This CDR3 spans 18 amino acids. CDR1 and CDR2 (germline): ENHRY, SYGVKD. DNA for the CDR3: TGTGCCATCACTCCGGGACTAGCGGGCCGGACTAGCACAGATACGCAGTATTTT. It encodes CAITPGLAGRTSTDTQYF.

In DNA, the CDR3 is TGTGCCAGCAACGGCAGGGTACCCATGAACACTGAAGCTTTCTTT. Encoded protein: CASNGRVPMNTEAFF. V and J are TRBV28 and TRBJ1-1; tentatively, D is TRBD1 (5 bases). The V gene's germline CDR1 is MDHEN and CDR2 SYDVKM. This CDR3 is built from 15 residues. V was clipped by 7 bases and J by 0 bases, with 15 bases between them.

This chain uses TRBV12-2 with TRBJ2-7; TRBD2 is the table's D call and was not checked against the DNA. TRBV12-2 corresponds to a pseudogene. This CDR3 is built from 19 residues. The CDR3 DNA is TGTGCAAGTCGCTTAAACATTGGGGGGGAGGGGACATCCTCCTACGAGCAGTACTTC. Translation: CASRLNIGGEGTSSYEQYF.

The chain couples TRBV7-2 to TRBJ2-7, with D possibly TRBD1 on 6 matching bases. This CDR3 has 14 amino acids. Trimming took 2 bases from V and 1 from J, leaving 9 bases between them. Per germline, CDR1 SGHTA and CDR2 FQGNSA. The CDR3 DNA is TGTGCCAGCAGCTTATGGGGGCCTTCCTACGAGCAGTACTTC. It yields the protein CASSLWGPSYEQYF.

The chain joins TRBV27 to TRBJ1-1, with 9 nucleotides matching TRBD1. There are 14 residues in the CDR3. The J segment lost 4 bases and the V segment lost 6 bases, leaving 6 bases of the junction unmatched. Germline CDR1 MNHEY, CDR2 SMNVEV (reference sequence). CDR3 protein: CASRRTGAFTEAFF. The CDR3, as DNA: TGTGCCAGCAGAAGGACAGGGGCGTTCACTGAAGCTTTCTTT.

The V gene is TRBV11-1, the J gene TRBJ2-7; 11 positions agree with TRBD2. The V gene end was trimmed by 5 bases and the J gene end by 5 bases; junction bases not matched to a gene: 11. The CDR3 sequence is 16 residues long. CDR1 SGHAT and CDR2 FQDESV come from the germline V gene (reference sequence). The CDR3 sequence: CASSAPVAGGPNEQYF. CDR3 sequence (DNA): TGTGCCAGCAGCGCTCCGGTAGCGGGAGGGCCAAACGAGCAGTACTTC.

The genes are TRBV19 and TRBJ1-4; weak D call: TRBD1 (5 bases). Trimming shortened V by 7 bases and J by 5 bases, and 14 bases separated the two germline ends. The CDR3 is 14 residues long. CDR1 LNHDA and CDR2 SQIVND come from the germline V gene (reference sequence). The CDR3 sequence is CASNSGAYNEKLFF. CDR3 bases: TGTGCCAGTAATTCCGGGGCTTACAATGAAAAACTGTTTTTT.

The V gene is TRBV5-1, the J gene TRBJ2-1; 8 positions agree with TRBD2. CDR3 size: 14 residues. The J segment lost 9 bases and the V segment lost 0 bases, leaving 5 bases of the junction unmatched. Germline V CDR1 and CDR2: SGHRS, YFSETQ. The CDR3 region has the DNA TGCGCCAGCAGCTTGGCGGGGGGGCTCACTGAGCAGTTCTTC. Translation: CASSLAGGLTEQFF.

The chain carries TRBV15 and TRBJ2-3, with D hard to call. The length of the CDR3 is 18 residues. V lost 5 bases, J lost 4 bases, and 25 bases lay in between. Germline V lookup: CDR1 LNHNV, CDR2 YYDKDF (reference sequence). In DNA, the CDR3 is TGTGCCACCAGCTCCCTCCCTCTGCGCCTTACTAAGGCAGATACGCAGTATTTT. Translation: CATSSLPLRLTKADTQYF.